The 22 T cell receptor beta chains presented below share a single source sample, sequenced in a study of blood T cell repertoires in COVID-19. The repertoire was sequenced with immunoSEQ multiplex PCR; TCRdb's copy has only in-frame clones and lacks some. The repertoire includes 120,000 to 150,000 clones, 84% of them detected once, and under 7% sits in the top ten. The specimen was PBMCs or T cells enriched from blood (not recorded which). These receptors were taken from a woman between 50 and 59 years old who had been exposed to COVID-19.

This clone was recorded only once. The V and J genes are TRBV27 and TRBJ1-1; the D gene is possibly TRBD1 (6 bases). Germline V lookup: CDR1 MNHEY, CDR2 SMNVEV (reference sequence). The CDR3 has 15 residues. V was clipped by 5 bases and J by 2 bases, with 15 bases between them. The CDR3 sequence: CASSDTGMTNTEAFF. The CDR3 region has the DNA TGTGCCAGCAGTGATACAGGGATGACTAACACTGAAGCTTTCTTT.

The chain employs TRBV5-1 and TRBJ1-2; weak D call: TRBD1 (6 bases). Germline lookup yields CDR1 SGHRS and CDR2 YFSETQ. The length of the CDR3 is 15 residues. With 2 bases removed from V and 6 bases from J, the gap between germline ends came to 17 bases. This CDR3 is CASSFSGGRGDGYTF. CDR3 DNA sequence: TGCGCCAGCAGCTTCAGTGGGGGCAGGGGCGATGGCTACACCTTC.

This chain joins TRBV2 and TRBJ2-7; 7 nucleotides line up with TRBD2. The CDR3 has 14 residues. V was clipped by 7 bases and J by 0 bases; unmatched bases: 6. The germline gives CDR1 SNHLY, CDR2 FYNNEI. CDR3 coding DNA: TGTGCCAGCAACGTCGGGGGGAGCTCCTACGAGCAGTACTTC. Protein product: CASNVGGSSYEQYF.

V and J are TRBV4-3 and TRBJ1-1; TRBD1 aligns across 8 bases. Germline V lookup: CDR1 LGHNA, CDR2 YSLEER. There are 15 residues in the CDR3. Trimming removed 3 bases from V and 0 bases from J; junction bases left unmatched: 3. The CDR3 here is CASSQHRGMNTEAFF. CDR3 in DNA: TGCGCCAGCAGCCAGCACAGGGGGATGAACACTGAAGCTTTCTTT.

The chain employs TRBV15 and TRBJ1-2; no reliable D call. Trimming shortened V by 4 bases and J by 2 bases, and 8 bases separated the two germline ends. The CDR3 has 13 amino acids. From germline, CDR1 is LNHNV and CDR2 YYDKDF (reference sequence). The chain's CDR3 is CATSIRVNYGYTF. The DNA for the CDR3 is TGTGCCACCAGCATCCGGGTGAACTATGGCTACACCTTC.

This chain joins TRBV2 and TRBJ1-3, with TRBD1 identical over 7 bases. Germline CDR1 reads SNHLY; CDR2 reads FYNNEI. The CDR3 sequence is 15 residues long. V dropped 6 bases and J dropped 2; count of bases not matched to a gene: 7. CDR3: CASSPLTGAGNTIYF. The CDR3, as DNA: TGTGCCAGCAGCCCCCTCACAGGGGCTGGAAACACCATATATTTT.

The chain has TRBV11-3 and TRBJ2-1; 8 nucleotides agree with TRBD1. Germline values: CDR1 SGHNT, CDR2 YENEEA. The CDR3 loop spans 14 amino acids. Germline trimming cut 2 bases from V and 5 bases from J; bases unmatched to any gene: 2. The CDR3 DNA reads TGTGCCAGCAGCTTAAACAGGGGGGACAATGAGCAGTTCTTC. Amino acid sequence: CASSLNRGDNEQFF.

The chain couples TRBV29-1 to TRBJ1-5; D perhaps matches TRBD1 (5 bases). This CDR3 has 12 amino acids. V was trimmed by 3 bases and J by 7 bases, leaving 10 bases between them. Germline V gives CDR1 SQVTM, CDR2 ANQGSEA. This CDR3 reads CSVEEGSQPQHF. The CDR3 DNA reads as TGCAGCGTTGAGGAGGGGAGCCAGCCCCAGCATTTT.

This chain uses TRBV19 with TRBJ2-1; tentatively, D is TRBD2 (5 bases). CDR1 and CDR2 (germline): LNHDA, SQIVND (reference sequence). The CDR3 sequence is 13 residues long. Deletions cut 11 bases from V and 8 bases from J, with 19 bases between. The CDR3 DNA follows: TGTGCCGTAACACCTTTAAACGGGGATGAGCAGTTCTTC. Translated: CAVTPLNGDEQFF.

V gene TRBV23-1 combines with J gene TRBJ2-3, with 10 bases identical to TRBD1. TRBV23-1 belongs to the ORF category, with a function that is uncertain. V lost 3 bases, J lost 3 bases, and 0 bases stayed unmatched. The CDR3 loop spans 14 amino acids. CDR3 region: CASSQGQGTDTQYF. For the CDR3, the DNA is TGCGCCAGCAGTCAGGGACAGGGGACAGATACGCAGTATTTT.

The rearrangement uses TRBV6-6 and TRBJ2-3; TRBD2 matches 7 bases. Per germline, CDR1 MNHNY and CDR2 SVGAGI (reference sequence). The CDR3 is 16 amino acids. V shed 0 bases and J 1 base; nucleotides not matched to a gene: 4. As DNA, the CDR3 is TGTGCCAGCAGTTACTCGCCTAGCGGACGCACAGATACGCAGTATTTT. Translating gives CASSYSPSGRTDTQYF.

This clone was observed once. The rearrangement joins TRBV5-1 to TRBJ2-1; TRBD2 matches 8 bases. CDR3 length equals 16 residues. The V and J ends lost 0 bases and 4 bases, in that order; junction bases with no gene match: 6. The germline CDR1 and CDR2 sequences are SGHRS and YFSETQ. DNA of the CDR3: TGCGCCAGCAGCTTGGCCCCCGGGGGGGGTTACAATGAGCAGTTCTTC. Translation gives CASSLAPGGGYNEQFF.

This chain joins TRBV3-1 (or the pseudogene TRBV3-2) and TRBJ2-1; D perhaps matches TRBD1 (6 bases). From germline, CDR1 is LGHDT and CDR2 YNNKEL (reference sequence). V gave up 0 bases and J gave up 10 bases, with 7 bases separating them. The CDR3 spans 12 residues. The CDR3 DNA follows: TGTGCCAGCAGCCAAGAGGGGACAGAGCAGTTCTTC. Amino acid sequence: CASSQEGTEQFF.

This chain uses TRBV30 with TRBJ2-7; D call uncertain. CDR1 and CDR2 from the germline V gene are GTSNPN and SVGIG (reference sequence). This CDR3 spans 12 amino acids. V was clipped by 2 bases and J by 1 base, with 6 bases between them. In DNA form, the CDR3 reads TGTGCCTGGAGTTCACAGTCCTACGAGCAGTACTTC. This encodes CAWSSQSYEQYF.

The chain combines TRBV3-1 (or the pseudogene TRBV3-2) with TRBJ2-4, with TRBD1 matching 12 bases. Looked up from germline, CDR1 is LGHDT and CDR2 is YNNKEL (reference sequence). After removal of 5 bases from V and 3 bases from J, the junction contained 8 bases not matched to a gene. This CDR3 comprises 17 residues. Written as DNA, the CDR3 is TGTGCCAGCAGCACACCGGGACAGGGGGCGTTCAAAAACATTCAGTACTTC. Protein sequence: CASSTPGQGAFKNIQYF.

This clone appeared a few times. The CDR3 nucleotides are TGTGCCGCGACCATTACAGGGGACCCTAATGGTACGCAGTATTTT. Translating gives CAATITGDPNGTQYF. The J gene is TRBJ2-3, the V gene TRBV2; 7 bases map to TRBD1. The junction had 19 bases not matched to a gene; V was cut back by 11 bases and J by 8 bases. CDR1 is SNHLY, CDR2 FYNNEI, per germline. The CDR3 has 15 amino acids.

The rearrangement links TRBV7-2 to TRBJ1-4, with D perhaps matching TRBD1 (5 bases). Germline values: CDR1 SGHTA, CDR2 FQGNSA. Trimming cost V 8 bases and J 3 bases, with 13 bases left between them. The CDR3 consists of 14 residues. This CDR3 reads CASSWGYSNEKLFF. CDR3 DNA: TGTGCCAGCTCCTGGGGCTACTCTAATGAAAAACTGTTTTTT.

This clone was seen a few times. The rearrangement joins TRBV5-1 to TRBJ2-6, with 11 nucleotides matching TRBD1. J lost 0 bases, V lost 8 bases, and 13 bases had no gene match. There are 19 residues in the CDR3. Germline V gives CDR1 SGHRS, CDR2 YFSETQ. In DNA form, the CDR3 reads TGCGCCAGTAATATCGGACAGGGGGCATCCAGCTCTGGGGCCAACGTCCTGACTTTC. Its translation is CASNIGQGASSSGANVLTF.

This rearrangement joins TRBV15 to TRBJ1-6; the match to TRBD1 covers 7 bases. V lost 4 bases to trimming and J lost 7 bases; unmatched junction nucleotides: 7. CDR1 and CDR2 from the germline V gene are LNHNV and YYDKDF (reference sequence). The CDR3 extends over 15 amino acids. CDR3 bases: TGTGCCACCAGCAAACGACAGGGATTGAATTCACCCCTCCACTTT. Translation: CATSKRQGLNSPLHF.

The chain is built from TRBV11-3 and TRBJ2-1; 9 nucleotides align to TRBD1. Germline V gives CDR1 SGHNT, CDR2 YENEEA. CDR3 length: 15 residues. The V gene end was trimmed by 4 bases and the J gene end by 6 bases; junction bases not matched to a gene: 7. CDR3 protein: CASSSPGQGVNEQFF. The CDR3 nucleotides read TGTGCCAGCAGCTCTCCGGGACAGGGCGTCAATGAGCAGTTCTTC.

CDR3 nucleotides: TGTGCCAGCAGTGAAGCGCTGGGGGGTGAGCAGTTCTTC. It is translated as CASSEALGGEQFF. The chain is built from TRBV6-1 and TRBJ2-1; D is perhaps TRBD2 (6 bases). CDR1 is MNHNS, CDR2 SASEGT, per germline. The germline V and J ends were trimmed by 0 bases and 9 bases, with 9 bases remaining between them. The CDR3 has 13 amino acids.

The gene calls are TRBV11-3 and TRBJ2-3; D perhaps matches TRBD2 (5 bases). V lost 5 bases and J lost 6, with 15 bases in between. Germline CDR1 is SGHNT and CDR2 is YENEEA. The CDR3 sequence is 14 residues long. The CDR3 DNA is TGTGCCAGCAGCCTGCGAGGGCCGGCGGATACGCAGTATTTT. The encoded protein is CASSLRGPADTQYF.